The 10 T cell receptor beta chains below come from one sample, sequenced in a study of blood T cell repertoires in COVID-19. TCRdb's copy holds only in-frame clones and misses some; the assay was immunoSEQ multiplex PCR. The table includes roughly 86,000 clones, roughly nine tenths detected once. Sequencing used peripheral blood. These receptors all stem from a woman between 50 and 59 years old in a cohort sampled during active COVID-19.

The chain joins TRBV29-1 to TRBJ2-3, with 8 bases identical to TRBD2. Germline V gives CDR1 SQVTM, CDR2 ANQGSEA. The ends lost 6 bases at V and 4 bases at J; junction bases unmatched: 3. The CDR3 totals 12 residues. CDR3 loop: CSVETSADTQYF. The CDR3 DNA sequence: TGCAGCGTCGAGACTAGCGCAGATACGCAGTATTTT.

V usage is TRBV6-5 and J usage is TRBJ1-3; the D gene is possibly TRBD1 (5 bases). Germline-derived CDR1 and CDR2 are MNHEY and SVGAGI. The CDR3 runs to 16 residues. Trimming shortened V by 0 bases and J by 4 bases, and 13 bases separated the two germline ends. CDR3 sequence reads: CASSYSTRGTGNTIYF. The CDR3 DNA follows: TGTGCCAGCAGTTACTCGACGCGGGGCACAGGAAACACCATATATTTT.

DNA for the CDR3: TGTGCCAGCAGCCTGACAGCTAACAATGAGCAGTTCTTC. Translating it yields CASSLTANNEQFF. This chain uses TRBV3-1 (or the pseudogene TRBV3-2) with TRBJ2-1; TRBD1 might be the D (5 bases). This CDR3 spans 13 amino acids. Looked up from germline, CDR1 is LGHDT and CDR2 is YNNKEL (reference sequence). With 4 bases removed from V and 5 bases from J, the gap between germline ends came to 9 bases.

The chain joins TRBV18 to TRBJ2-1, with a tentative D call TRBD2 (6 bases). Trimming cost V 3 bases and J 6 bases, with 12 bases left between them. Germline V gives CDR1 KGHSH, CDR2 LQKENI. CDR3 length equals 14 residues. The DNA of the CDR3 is TGTGCCAGCTCACCCCCGGGACTTCTCAATGAGCAGTTCTTC. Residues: CASSPPGLLNEQFF. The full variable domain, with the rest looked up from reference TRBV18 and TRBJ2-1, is NAGVMQNPRHLVRRRGQEARLRCSPMKGHSHVYWYRQLPEEGLKFMVYLQKENIIDESGMPKERFSAEFPKEGPSILRIQQVVRGDSAAYFCASSPPGLLNEQFFGPGTRLTVL.

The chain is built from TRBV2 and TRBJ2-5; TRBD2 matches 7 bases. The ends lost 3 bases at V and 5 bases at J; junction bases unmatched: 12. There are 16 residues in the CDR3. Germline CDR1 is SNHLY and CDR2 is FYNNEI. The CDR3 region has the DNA TGTGCCAGCAGTGATGGTGTGGGGGGGGTACGTGAGACCCAGTACTTC. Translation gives CASSDGVGGVRETQYF.

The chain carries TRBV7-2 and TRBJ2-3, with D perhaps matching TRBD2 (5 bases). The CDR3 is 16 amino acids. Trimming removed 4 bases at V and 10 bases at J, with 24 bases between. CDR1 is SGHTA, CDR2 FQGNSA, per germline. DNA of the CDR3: TGTGCCAGCAGCTCACCGTTCGGGATACTTCGGTCCCCGCAGTATTTT. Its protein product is CASSSPFGILRSPQYF. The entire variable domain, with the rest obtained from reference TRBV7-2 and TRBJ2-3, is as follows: GAGVSQSPSNKVTEKGKDVELRCDPISGHTALYWYRQSLGQGLEFLIYFQGNSAPDKSGLPSDRFSAERTGGSVSTLTIQRTQQEDSAVYLCASSSPFGILRSPQYFGPGTRLTVL.

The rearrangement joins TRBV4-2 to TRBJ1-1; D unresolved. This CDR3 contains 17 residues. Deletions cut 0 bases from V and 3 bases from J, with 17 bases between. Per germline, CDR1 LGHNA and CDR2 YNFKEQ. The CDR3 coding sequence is TGTGCCAGCAGCCAAGATGTTCGGGTCCTTGCGGACACTGAAGCTTTCTTT. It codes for CASSQDVRVLADTEAFF.

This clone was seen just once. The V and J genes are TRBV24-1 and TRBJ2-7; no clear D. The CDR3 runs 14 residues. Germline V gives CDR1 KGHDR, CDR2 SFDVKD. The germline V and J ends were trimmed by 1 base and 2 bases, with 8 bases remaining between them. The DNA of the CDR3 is TGTGCCACCAGTGATTTTCCCAGGACCTACGAGCAGTACTTC. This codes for CATSDFPRTYEQYF.

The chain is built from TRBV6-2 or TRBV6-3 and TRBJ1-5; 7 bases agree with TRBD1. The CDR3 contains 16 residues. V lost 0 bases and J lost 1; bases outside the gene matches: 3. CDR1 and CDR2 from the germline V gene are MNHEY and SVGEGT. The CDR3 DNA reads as TGTGCCAGCAGTTACTCGACAGGGTTGAGCAATCAGCCCCAGCATTTT. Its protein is CASSYSTGLSNQPQHF.

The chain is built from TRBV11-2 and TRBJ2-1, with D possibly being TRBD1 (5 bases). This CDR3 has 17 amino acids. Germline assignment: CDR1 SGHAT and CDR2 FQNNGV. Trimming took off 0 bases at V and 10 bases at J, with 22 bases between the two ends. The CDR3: CASSLDGPGWVSYEQFF. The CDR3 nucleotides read TGTGCCAGCAGCTTAGATGGCCCAGGGTGGGTCTCGTACGAGCAGTTCTTC.